The sequence of this TCR beta chain was determined in a study of regulatory T cells in long-lasting Graves disease. Findings of the study overall: With persistent disease, TRBV28, TRBJ1-2 and TRBJ2-5 were the favored segments.

This clonotype has a handful of counts. What it recognizes is unknown. TCR beta libraries were built with iRepertoire HTBI primers and Arm-PCR of CDR3 regions. One entry per CDR3 protein, called by TCRdb with MiXCR from the multiplex PCR reads. The table has under 300,000 distinct CDR3 sequences, 18% seen once. Time point specified: newly diagnosed GD, antithyroid drugs for less than 3 months. Preparation of the TCR library used RNA extracted from PBMCs. CDR1 is LNHDA and CDR2 is SQIVND in the germline V gene (reference sequence). The CDR3 runs to 17 residues. Trimming pared 5 bases from V and 0 bases from J, leaving 14 bases between. The data also belong to a second study, concerning T cells in Graves' hyperthyroidism and ophthalmopathy. Turning to that study: Graves' hyperthyroidism qualified as stable when ophthalmopathy did not progress within 18 months.

The chain couples TRBV19 to TRBJ1-6; no clear D gene. This sequence originates from a woman in her 30s with Graves disease. The source was peripheral blood mononuclear cells (PBMCs), collected at new diagnosis, from a patient treated with antithyroid drugs. The CDR3 spells CASSRTGGGSYNSPLHF. DNA for the CDR3: TGTGCCAGTAGTCGAACTGGAGGTGGCTCCTATAATTCACCCCTCCACTTT.